This TCR beta chain was sequenced in a study of cytomegalovirus exposure and HLA in healthy donors. Notes on this clone: Its specificity is unknown.

Healthy bone marrow donors supplied every sample. Whole-study results and caveats: What a later analysis showed was that several of the most significant clusters appeared linked to common viral pathogens. Diagnosis of cytomegalovirus status made by the classifier reportedly showed high specificity and sensitivity. Across HLA loci, a later analysis found differing TCR association rates, with DRB1 most and HLA-C fewest.

CDR1 and CDR2 from the germline V gene are MNHEY and SVGAGI. The length of the CDR3 is 13 residues. The V end lost 5 bases, the J end lost 6 bases, and 13 bases lay between the germline ends. The PCR had 60 Vbeta and 13 Jbeta primers. Measured with immunoSEQ multiplex PCR; TCRdb has only the in-frame clones, and not every one. There are around 70,000 clones in the sample; about nine tenths occur only once, and roughly 2% lies in the top ten. This chain connects TRBV6-5 to TRBJ1-1; D gene uncertain. This clonotype was sampled from a woman aged 25 to 39 in good health and CMV-seronegative. Sequences were obtained from PBMCs. The chain's CDR3 is CASSERDNAEAFF. CDR3 sequence (DNA): TGTGCCAGCAGTGAGAGGGATAACGCTGAAGCTTTCTTT.